This entry describes one TCR beta chain. The V end lost 3 bases, the J end lost 3 bases, and 8 bases lay between the germline ends. The germline V gene encodes CDR1 MDHEN and CDR2 SYDVKM. The length of the CDR3 is 13 residues. The data were produced by immunoSEQ multiplex PCR, yet TCRdb's version contains in-frame clones alone and is incomplete. This table has some 400,000 clones, just under 95% appearing once. The sample belongs to a study of shared T cell receptors in the human thymus. This chain links TRBV28 with TRBJ2-5; a weak D match, TRBD1 (6 bases). The sequenced sample consisted of thymocytes. The clonotype comes from a human donor. The CDR3 nucleotides read TGTGCCAGCAGTTTTAGGACAGAAGAGACCCAGTACTTC. Amino acid sequence: CASSFRTEETQYF.